This T cell receptor (beta chain) was sequenced during a study of shared clonotypes between healthy human individuals. What was sequenced on ten immunoSEQ deep assay plates was unsorted PBMC DNA. Produced via immunoSEQ multiplex PCR; TCRdb's table is partial and in-frame only. The profile covers about 480,000 clones, with 75% to 80% appearing a single time and around 12% taken by the ten largest. This CDR3 is 12 amino acids long. Germline V gene lookup returns CDR1 SGHVS and CDR2 FQNEAQ. V lost 5 bases and J 4 bases, leaving 8 bases between the germline ends. This TCR derives from a woman between 40 and 50 years old in good health. Some clones in this sample may be carry-over from other donors' samples. The chain couples TRBV7-8 to TRBJ2-5; maybe TRBD2 (6 bases). Sequenced input: PBMCs. CDR3: CASSLSGETQYF. Written as DNA, the CDR3 is TGTGCCAGCAGCCTTAGCGGAGAGACCCAGTACTTC.